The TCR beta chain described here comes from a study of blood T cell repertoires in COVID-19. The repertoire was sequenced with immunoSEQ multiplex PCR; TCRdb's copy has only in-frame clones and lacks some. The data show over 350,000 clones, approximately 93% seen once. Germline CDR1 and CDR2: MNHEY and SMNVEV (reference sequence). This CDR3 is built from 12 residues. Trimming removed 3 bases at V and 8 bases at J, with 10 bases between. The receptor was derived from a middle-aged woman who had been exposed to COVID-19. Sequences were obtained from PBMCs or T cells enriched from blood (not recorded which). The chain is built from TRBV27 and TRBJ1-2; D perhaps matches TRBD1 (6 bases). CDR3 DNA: TGTGCCAGCAGTTTCGACAGGAAAGGCTACACCTTC. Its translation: CASSFDRKGYTF.